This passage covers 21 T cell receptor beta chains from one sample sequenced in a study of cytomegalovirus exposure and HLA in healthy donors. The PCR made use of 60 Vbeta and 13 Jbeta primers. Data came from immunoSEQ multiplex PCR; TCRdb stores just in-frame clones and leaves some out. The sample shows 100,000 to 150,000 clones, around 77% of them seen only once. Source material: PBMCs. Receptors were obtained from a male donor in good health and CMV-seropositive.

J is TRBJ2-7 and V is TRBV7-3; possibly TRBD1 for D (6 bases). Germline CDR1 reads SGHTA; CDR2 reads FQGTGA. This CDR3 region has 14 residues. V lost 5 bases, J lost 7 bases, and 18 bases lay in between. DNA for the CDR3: TGTGCCAGCAGCCCAAGCGACAGGTCCGGGGAGCAGTACTTC. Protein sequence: CASSPSDRSGEQYF.

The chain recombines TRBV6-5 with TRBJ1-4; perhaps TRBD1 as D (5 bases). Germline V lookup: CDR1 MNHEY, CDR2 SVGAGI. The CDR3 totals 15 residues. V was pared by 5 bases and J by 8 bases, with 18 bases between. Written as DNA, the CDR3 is TGTGCCAGCAGTCCCTCAGGGCAGGTTGGAGAAAAACTGTTTTTT. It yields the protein CASSPSGQVGEKLFF.

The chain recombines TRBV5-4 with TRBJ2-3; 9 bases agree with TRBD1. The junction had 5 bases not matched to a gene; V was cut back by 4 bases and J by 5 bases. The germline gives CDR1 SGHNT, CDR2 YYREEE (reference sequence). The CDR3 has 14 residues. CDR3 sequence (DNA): TGTGCCAGCAGCCCGGGACAGGGAAGAGATACGCAGTATTTT. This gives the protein CASSPGQGRDTQYF.

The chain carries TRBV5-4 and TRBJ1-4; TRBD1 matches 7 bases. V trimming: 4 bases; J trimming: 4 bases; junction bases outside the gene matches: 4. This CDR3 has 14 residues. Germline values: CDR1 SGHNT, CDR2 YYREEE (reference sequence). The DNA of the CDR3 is TGTGCCAGCAGCCTTCGACAGGGTAATGAAAAACTGTTTTTT. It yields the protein CASSLRQGNEKLFF.

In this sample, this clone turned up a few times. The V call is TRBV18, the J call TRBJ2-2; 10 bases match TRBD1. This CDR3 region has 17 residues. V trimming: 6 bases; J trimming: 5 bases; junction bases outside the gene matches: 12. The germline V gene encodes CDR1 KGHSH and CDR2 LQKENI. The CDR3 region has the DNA TGTGCCAGCTCCCAATACCGGGACAGGGGACAAACCGGGGAGCTGTTTTTT. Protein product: CASSQYRDRGQTGELFF.

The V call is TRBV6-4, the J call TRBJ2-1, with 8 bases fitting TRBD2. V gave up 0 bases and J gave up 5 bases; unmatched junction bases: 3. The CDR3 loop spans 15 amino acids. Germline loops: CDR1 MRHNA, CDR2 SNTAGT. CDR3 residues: CASSDSRGGHNEQFF. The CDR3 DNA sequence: TGTGCCAGCAGTGACTCTCGGGGGGGCCACAATGAGCAGTTCTTC.

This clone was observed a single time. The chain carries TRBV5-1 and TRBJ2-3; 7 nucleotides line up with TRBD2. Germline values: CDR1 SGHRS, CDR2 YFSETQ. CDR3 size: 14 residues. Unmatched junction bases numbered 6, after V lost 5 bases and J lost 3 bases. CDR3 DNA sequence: TGCGCCAGCAGACAGACTAGCAGTACAGATACGCAGTATTTT. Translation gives CASRQTSSTDTQYF.

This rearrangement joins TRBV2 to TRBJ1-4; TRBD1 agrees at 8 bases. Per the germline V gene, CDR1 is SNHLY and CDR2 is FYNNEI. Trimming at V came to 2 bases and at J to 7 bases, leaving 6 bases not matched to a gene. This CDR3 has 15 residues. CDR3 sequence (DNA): TGTGCCAGCAGTGAACGACAGGGGATGGGTGAAAAACTGTTTTTT. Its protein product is CASSERQGMGEKLFF.

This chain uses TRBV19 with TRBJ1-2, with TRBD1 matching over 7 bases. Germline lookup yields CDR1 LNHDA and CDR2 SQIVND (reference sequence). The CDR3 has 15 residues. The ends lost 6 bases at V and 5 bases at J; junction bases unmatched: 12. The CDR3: CASSKPRDRSYGYTF. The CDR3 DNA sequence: TGTGCCAGTAGCAAGCCGCGGGACAGAAGTTATGGCTACACCTTC.

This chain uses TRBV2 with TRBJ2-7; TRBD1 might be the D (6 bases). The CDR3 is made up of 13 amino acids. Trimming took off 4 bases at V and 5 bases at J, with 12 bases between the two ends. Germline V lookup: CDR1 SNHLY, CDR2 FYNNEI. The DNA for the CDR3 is TGTGCCAGCAGTGGAGGGGGACGCGACGAGCAGTACTTC. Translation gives CASSGGGRDEQYF.

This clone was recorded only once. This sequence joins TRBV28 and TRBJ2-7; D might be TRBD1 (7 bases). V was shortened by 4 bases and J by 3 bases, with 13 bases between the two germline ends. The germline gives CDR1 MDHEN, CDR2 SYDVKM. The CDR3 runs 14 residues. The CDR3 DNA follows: TGTGCCAGCAGTTCCTCAGGGGGGAGCTACGAGCAGTACTTC. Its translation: CASSSSGGSYEQYF. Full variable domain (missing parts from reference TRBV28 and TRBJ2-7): DVKVTQSSRYLVKRTGEKVFLECVQDMDHENMFWYRQDPGLGLRLIYFSYDVKMKEKGDIPEGYSVSREKKERFSLILESASTNQTSMYLCASSSSGGSYEQYFGPGTRLTVT.

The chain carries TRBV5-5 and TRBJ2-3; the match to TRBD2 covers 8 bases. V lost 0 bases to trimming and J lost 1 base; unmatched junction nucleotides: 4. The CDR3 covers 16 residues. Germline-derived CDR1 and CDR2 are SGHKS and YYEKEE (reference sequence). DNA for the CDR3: TGTGCCAGCAGCTTGGTCGGAGCGGGAGGCACAGATACGCAGTATTTT. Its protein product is CASSLVGAGGTDTQYF.

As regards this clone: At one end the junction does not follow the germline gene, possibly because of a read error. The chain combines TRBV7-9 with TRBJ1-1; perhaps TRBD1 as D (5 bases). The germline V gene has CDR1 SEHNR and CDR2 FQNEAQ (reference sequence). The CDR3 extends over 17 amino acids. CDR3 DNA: TGTTCCAGCAGCTTCCGAGGTGGGACTGCACGCTATACTGAAGCTTTCTTT. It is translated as CSSSFRGGTARYTEAFF.

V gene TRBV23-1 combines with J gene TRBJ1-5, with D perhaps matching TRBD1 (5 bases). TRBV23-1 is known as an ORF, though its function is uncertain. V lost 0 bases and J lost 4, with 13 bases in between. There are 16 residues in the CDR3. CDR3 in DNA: TGCGCCAGCAGTCAATCGTGGCAGGGTGAGAATCAGCCCCAGCATTTT. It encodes CASSQSWQGENQPQHF.

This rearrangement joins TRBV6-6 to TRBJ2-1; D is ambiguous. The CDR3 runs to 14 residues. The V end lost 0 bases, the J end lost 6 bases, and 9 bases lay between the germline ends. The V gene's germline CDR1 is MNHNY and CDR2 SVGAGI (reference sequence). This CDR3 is CASSYSRWANEQFF. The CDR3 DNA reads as TGTGCCAGCAGTTACTCGAGATGGGCCAATGAGCAGTTCTTC.

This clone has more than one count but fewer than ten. The CDR3 DNA is TGTGCCAGCAGCTCGCGGACTAGCGTCACAGATACGCAGTATTTT. Translating it yields CASSSRTSVTDTQYF. The chain recombines TRBV5-4 with TRBJ2-3, with 9 bases aligning to TRBD2. The J segment lost 2 bases and the V segment lost 3 bases, leaving 4 bases of the junction unmatched. Looked up from germline, CDR1 is SGHNT and CDR2 is YYREEE (reference sequence). The CDR3 spans 15 residues. Full variable domain (rest looked up from reference TRBV5-4 and TRBJ2-3): ETGVTQSPTHLIKTRGQQVTLRCSSQSGHNTVSWYQQALGQGPQFIFQYYREEENGRGNFPPRFSGLQFPNYSSELNVNALELDDSALYLCASSSRTSVTDTQYFGPGTRLTVL.

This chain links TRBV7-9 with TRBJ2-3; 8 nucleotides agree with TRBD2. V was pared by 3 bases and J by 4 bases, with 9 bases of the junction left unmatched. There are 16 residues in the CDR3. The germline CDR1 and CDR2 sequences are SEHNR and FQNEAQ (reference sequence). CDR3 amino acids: CASSFQRGTGADTQYF. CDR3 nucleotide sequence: TGTGCCAGCAGCTTCCAGCGGGGGACCGGCGCAGATACGCAGTATTTT.

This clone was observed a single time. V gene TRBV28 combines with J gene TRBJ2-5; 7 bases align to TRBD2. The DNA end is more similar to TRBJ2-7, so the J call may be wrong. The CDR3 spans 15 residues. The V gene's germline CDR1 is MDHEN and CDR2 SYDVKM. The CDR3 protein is CASSLSGGSTYEQYF. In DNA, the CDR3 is TGTGCCAGCAGTTTATCCGGGGGGTCGACCTACGAGCAGTACTTC.

The CDR3 is CASSQDHEGGSYGYTF. DNA of the CDR3: TGTGCCAGCAGCCAAGATCATGAAGGGGGTTCCTATGGCTACACCTTC. The rearrangement joins TRBV4-2 to TRBJ1-2; a possible D gene is TRBD1 (6 bases). Trimming removed 0 bases at V and 4 bases at J, with 15 bases between. Germline V gene data show CDR1 as LGHNA and CDR2 as YNFKEQ. The CDR3 extends over 16 amino acids.

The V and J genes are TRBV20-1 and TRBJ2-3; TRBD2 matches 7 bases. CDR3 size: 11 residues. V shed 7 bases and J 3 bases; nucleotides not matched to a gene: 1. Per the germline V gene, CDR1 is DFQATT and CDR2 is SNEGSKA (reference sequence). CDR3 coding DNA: TGCAGTGTCGGGAGGACAGATACGCAGTATTTT. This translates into CSVGRTDTQYF.

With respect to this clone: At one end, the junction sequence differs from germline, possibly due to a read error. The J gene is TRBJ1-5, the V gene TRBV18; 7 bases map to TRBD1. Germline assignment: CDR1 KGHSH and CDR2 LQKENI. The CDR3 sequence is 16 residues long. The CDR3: CASPPPRGQGNQPQHF. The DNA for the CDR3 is TGTGCCAGCCCACCACCGAGGGGGCAGGGCAATCAGCCCCAGCATTTT.